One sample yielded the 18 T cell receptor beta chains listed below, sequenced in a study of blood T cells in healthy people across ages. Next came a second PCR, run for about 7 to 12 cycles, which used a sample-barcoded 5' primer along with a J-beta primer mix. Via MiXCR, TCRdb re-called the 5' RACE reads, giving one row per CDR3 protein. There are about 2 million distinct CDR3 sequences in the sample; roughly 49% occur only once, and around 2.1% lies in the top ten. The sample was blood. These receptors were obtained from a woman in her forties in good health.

The CDR3 region is CSARGRAGAPGNEQFF. CDR3 in DNA: TGCAGTGCTAGAGGACGGGCGGGGGCCCCAGGCAATGAGCAGTTCTTC. J is TRBJ2-1 and V is TRBV20-1; possible D gene TRBD2, 7 bases. Trimming left V 1 base short and J 6 bases short, with 19 bases between. The CDR3 totals 16 residues. Germline V gene data show CDR1 as DFQATT and CDR2 as SNEGSKA (reference sequence).

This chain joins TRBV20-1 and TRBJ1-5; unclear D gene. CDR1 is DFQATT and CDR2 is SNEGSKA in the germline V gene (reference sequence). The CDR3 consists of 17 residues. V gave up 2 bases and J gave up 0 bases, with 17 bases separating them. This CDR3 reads CSARSPGTTYSNQPQHF. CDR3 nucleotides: TGCAGTGCTAGATCCCCGGGAACCACTTATAGCAATCAGCCCCAGCATTTT.

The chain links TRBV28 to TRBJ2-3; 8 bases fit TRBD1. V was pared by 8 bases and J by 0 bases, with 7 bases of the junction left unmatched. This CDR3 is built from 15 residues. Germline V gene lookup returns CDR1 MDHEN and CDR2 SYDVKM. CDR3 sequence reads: CASPPGGVSTDTQYF. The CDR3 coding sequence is TGTGCCAGCCCACCAGGGGGCGTGAGCACAGATACGCAGTATTTT.

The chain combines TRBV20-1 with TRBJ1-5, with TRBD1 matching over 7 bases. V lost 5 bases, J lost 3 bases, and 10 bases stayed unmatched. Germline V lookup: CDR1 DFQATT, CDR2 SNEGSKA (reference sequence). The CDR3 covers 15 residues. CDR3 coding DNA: TGCAGTGCTCACCGAGGCGGGACAGTCAATCAGCCCCAGCATTTT. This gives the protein CSAHRGGTVNQPQHF.

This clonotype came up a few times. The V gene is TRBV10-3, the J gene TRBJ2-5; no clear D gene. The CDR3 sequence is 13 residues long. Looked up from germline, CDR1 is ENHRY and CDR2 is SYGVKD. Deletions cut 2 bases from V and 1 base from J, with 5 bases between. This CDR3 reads CAISETSQETQYF. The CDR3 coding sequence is TGTGCCATCAGTGAGACCTCCCAAGAGACCCAGTACTTC.

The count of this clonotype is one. The CDR3 DNA follows: TGTGCCAGCAGTTTAATTGGGCAGGGCGTCTACAATGAGCAGTTCTTC. Its protein is CASSLIGQGVYNEQFF. The rearrangement joins TRBV28 to TRBJ2-1, with D possibly TRBD1 on 5 matching bases. The germline gives CDR1 MDHEN, CDR2 SYDVKM. The V end lost 2 bases, the J end lost 3 bases, and 14 bases lay between the germline ends. The CDR3 contains 16 residues.

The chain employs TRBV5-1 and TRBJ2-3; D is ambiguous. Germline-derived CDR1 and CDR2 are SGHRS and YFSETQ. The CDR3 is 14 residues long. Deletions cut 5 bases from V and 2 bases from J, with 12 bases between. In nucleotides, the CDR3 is TGCGCCAGCAGGGTAGGCACCTACACAGATACGCAGTATTTT. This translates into CASRVGTYTDTQYF.

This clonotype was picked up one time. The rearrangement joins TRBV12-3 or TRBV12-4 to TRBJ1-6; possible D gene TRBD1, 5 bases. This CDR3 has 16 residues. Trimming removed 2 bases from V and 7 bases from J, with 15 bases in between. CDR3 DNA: TGTGCCAGCAGTTTATATTCTGGGGCCAGAAATTCACCCCTCCACTTT. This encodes CASSLYSGARNSPLHF.

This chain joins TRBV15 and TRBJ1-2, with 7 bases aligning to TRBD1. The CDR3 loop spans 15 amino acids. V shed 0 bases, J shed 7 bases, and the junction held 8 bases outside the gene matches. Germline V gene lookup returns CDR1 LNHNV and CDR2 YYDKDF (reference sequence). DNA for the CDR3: TGTGCCACCAGCAGAGATACGACAGGGATCGGTGGCTACACCTTC. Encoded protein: CATSRDTTGIGGYTF. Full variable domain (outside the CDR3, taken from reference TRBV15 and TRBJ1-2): DAMVIQNPRYQVTQFGKPVTLSCSQTLNHNVMYWYQQKSSQAPKLLFHYYDKDFNNEADTPDNFQSRRPNTSFCFLDIRSPGLGDTAMYLCATSRDTTGIGGYTFGSGTRLTVV.

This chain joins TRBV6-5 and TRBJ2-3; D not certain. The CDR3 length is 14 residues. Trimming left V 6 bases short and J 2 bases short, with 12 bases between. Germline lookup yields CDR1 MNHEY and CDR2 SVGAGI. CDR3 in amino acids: CASSNHRNTDTQYF. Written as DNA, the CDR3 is TGTGCCAGCAGCAACCATAGGAACACAGATACGCAGTATTTT.

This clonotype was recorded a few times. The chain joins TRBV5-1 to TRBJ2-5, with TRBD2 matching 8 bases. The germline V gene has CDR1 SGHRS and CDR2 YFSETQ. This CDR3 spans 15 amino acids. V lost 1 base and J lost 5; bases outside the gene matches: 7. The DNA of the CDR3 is TGCGCCAGCAGCTTGCCCCGGGGGGGCCAGGAGACCCAGTACTTC. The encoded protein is CASSLPRGGQETQYF.

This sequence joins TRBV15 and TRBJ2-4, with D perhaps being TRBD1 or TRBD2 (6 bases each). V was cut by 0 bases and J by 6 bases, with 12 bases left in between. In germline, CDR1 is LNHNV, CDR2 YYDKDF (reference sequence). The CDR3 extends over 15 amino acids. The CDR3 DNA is TGTGCCACCAGCAGAGATACCGGGGGCGGAAACATTCAGTACTTC. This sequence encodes CATSRDTGGGNIQYF.

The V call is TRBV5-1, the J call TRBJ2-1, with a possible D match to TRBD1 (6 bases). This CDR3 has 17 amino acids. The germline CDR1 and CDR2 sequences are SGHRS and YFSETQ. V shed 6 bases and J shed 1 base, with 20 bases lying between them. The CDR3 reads CASNPRAGQGSYNEQFF. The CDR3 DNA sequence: TGCGCCAGCAACCCCAGGGCAGGTCAGGGGTCCTACAATGAGCAGTTCTTC.

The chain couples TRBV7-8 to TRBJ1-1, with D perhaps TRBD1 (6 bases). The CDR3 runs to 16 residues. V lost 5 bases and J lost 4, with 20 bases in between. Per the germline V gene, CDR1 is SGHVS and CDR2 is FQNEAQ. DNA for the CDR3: TGTGCCAGCAGCGCGAGATTACAGGGTGGCGGCACTGAAGCTTTCTTT. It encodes CASSARLQGGGTEAFF.

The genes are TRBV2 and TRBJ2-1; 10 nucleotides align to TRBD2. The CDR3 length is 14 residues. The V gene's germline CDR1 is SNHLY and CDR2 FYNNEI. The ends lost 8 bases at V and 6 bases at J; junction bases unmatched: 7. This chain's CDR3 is CASGGGTSVNEQFF. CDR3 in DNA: TGTGCCAGCGGTGGTGGGACTAGCGTCAATGAGCAGTTCTTC.

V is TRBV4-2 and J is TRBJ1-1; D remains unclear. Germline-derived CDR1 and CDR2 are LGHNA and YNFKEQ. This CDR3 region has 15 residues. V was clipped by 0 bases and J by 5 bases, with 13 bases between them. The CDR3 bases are TGTGCCAGCAGCCAAGATATCCGGGGAGGGACTGAAGCTTTCTTT. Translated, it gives CASSQDIRGGTEAFF.

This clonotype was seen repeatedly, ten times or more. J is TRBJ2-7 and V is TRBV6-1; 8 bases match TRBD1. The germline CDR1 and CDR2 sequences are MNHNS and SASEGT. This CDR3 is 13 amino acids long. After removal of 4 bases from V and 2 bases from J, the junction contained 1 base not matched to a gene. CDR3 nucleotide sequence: TGTGCCAGCAGTGTACAGGGGGCCTACGAGCAGTACTTC. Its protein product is CASSVQGAYEQYF.

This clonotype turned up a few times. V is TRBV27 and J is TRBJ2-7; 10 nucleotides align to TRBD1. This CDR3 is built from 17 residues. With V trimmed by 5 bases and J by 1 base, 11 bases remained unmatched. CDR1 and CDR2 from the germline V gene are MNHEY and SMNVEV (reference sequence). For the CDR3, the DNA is TGTGCCAGCAGTCATCGACCGGGACAGGGGCCGTCCTACGAGCAGTACTTC. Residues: CASSHRPGQGPSYEQYF.